Given below is one T cell receptor beta chain in context. V was cut by 4 bases and J by 5 bases, with 18 bases left in between. The CDR3 loop spans 15 amino acids. Germline V gene lookup returns CDR1 SGHRS and CDR2 YFSETQ. This PCR relied on a set of 60 Vbeta primers and 13 Jbeta primers. The protocol was immunoSEQ multiplex PCR, while the TCRdb copy is restricted to in-frame clones and leaves out a portion. The sample lists around 130,000 clones, over 80% seen once, with roughly 1.2% in the top ten. This entry comes from a study of cytomegalovirus exposure and HLA in healthy donors. Specimen: PBMCs. This sequence originates from a boy aged 5-17 years in good health and CMV-seronegative. The rearrangement links TRBV5-1 to TRBJ2-5; a weak D match, TRBD1 (7 bases). The DNA for the CDR3 is TGCGCCAGCAGCGTCACAGGGGTCCGGGGGGAGACCCAGTACTTC. This translates into CASSVTGVRGETQYF.